The clone carrying this T cell receptor (beta chain) was counted at least ten times. Primers targeting TRAV and TRBV primed first-strand cDNA, covering alpha and beta chains. Over 20 PCR cycles, TCRs were amplified from a constant-region primer and V-primer adapter. TCRdb analysed the reads with MiXCR anew, one entry per CDR3 protein. The sample includes more than 70,000 distinct CDR3 sequences, 20% to 25% of them seen just once. These data are taken from a study of low-dose radiotherapy and immunotherapy resistance in tumors. Overall study: Cohort 2, a group dosed every two weeks at 1 Gy per fraction, received 13 Gy in total over 26 weeks. Every two weeks, the protocol called for intravenous cyclophosphamide at 200 mg/m2. It was given one day before each radiation and immunotherapy administration. Daily intake of oral aspirin 300 mg by patients lasted four cycles and began on cycle 1 day 1.

Trimming removed 3 bases from V and 6 bases from J, with 15 bases in between. This CDR3 comprises 15 residues. Sample time point: after trial treatment. Treatment indicated: LDRT plus nivolumab, ipilimumab, low-dose cyclophosphamide and aspirin (RACIN trial). Each donor was administered nivolumab, ipilimumab, aspirin, low-dose cyclophosphamide and low-dose radiotherapy. This chain connects TRBV12-3 or TRBV12-4 to TRBJ2-1, with D uncertain. The source was PBMCs, collected after low-dose radiotherapy plus immunotherapy. This TCR was recovered from a female donor with ovarian cancer. The CDR3 sequence is CASSFWVGGRNEQFF. The DNA of the CDR3 is TGTGCCAGCAGTTTCTGGGTGGGTGGACGCAATGAGCAGTTCTTC.